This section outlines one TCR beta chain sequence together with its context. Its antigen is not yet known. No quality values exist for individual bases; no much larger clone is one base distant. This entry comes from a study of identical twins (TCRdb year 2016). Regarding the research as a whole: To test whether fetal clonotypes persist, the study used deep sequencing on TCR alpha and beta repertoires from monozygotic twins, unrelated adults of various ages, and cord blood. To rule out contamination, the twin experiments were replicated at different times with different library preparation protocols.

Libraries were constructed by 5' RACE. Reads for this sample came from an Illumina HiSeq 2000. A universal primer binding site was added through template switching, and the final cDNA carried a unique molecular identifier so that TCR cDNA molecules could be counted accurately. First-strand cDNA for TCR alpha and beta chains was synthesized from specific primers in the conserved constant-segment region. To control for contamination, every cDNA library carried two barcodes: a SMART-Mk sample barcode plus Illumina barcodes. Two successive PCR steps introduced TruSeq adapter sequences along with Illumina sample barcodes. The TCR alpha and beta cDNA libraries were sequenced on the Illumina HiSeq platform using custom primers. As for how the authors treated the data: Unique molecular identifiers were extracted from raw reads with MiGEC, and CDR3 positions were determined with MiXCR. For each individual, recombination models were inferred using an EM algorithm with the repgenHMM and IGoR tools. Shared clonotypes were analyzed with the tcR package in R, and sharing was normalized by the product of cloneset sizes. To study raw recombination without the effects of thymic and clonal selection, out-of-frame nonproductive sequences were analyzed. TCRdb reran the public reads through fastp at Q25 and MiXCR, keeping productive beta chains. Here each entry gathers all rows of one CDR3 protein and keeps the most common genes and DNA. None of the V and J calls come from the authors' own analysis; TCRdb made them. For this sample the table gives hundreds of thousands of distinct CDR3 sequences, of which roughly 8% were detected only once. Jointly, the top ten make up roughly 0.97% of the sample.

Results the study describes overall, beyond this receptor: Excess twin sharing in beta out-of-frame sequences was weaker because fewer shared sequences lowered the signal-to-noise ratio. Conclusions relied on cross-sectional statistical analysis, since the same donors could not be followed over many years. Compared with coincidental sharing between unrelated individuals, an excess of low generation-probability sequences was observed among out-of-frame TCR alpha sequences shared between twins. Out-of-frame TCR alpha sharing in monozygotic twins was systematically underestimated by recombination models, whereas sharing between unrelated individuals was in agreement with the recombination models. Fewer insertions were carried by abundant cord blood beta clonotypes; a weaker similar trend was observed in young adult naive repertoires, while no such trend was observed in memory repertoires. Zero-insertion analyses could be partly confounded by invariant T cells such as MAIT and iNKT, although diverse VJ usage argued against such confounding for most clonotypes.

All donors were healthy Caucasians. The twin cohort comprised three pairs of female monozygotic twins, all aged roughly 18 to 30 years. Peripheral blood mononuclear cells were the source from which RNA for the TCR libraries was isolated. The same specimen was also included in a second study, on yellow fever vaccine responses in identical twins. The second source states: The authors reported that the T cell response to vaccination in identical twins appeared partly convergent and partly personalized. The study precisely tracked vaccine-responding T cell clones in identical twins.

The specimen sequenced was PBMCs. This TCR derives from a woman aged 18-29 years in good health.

The nucleotide sequence reads as follows: TGTGCCAGCAGCCCCCAGGGGGCCCGAAACGACTATGGCTACACCTTC. This yields the protein CASSPQGARNDYGYTF. The chain couples TRBV7-2 to TRBJ1-2, and 8 bases in between align with TRBD1. CDR1 and CDR2 are drawn from the germline V gene: SGHTA, FQGNSA. The V end gives up 5 bases and the J end 3 bases, leaving 11 bases in the junction not matched to a gene. The CDR3 runs 16 residues from the cysteine to the phenylalanine. The entry retains the CDR3 DNA only, 48 bases that are in frame from base 1.